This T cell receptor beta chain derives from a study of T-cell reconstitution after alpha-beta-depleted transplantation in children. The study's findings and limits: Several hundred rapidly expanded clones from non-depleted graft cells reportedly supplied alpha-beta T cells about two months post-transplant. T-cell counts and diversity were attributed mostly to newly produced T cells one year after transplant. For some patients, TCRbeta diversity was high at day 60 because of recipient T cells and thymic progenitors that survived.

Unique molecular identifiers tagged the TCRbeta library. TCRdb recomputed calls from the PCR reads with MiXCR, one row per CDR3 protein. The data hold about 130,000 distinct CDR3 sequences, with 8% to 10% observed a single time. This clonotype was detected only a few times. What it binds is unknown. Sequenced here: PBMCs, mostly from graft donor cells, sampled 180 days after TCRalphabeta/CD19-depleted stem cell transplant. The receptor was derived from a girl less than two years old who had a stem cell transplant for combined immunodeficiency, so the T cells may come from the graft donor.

CDR3 coding DNA: TGCAGTGCTTCTCGGGCCCTGTACCAAGAGACCCAGTACTTC. It is translated as CSASRALYQETQYF. This chain joins TRBV20-1 and TRBJ2-5; D gene ambiguous. Germline lookup yields CDR1 DFQATT and CDR2 SNEGSKA (reference sequence). Between the trimmed V and J ends, which lost 5 bases and 0 bases, there was a span of 13 bases. This CDR3 spans 14 amino acids.